The next 29 T cell receptor beta chains were all read from a single sample in a study of human T cells and chemical hapten exposure. Each CDR3 protein gets one entry after TCRdb re-called the RACE reads with MiXCR. The sample lists about 340,000 distinct CDR3 sequences; about 7% were seen once. Time point in this sample: patch test 1, 2 weeks after DPC sensitization. Treatment specified: therapeutic diphenylcyclopropenone sensitization with weekly scalp DPC. Sequenced here: whole blood, sampled in connection with sensitization to the hapten diphenylcyclopropenone (DPC). The receptors here all came from a woman in her late teens or twenties with alopecia areata. Some clones in this sample may be carry-over from other donors' samples.

A few counts support this clonotype. The rearrangement uses TRBV5-1 and TRBJ2-7, with TRBD1 identical over 10 bases. CDR1 is SGHRS and CDR2 is YFSETQ in the germline V gene. The CDR3 sequence is 15 residues long. V trimming: 3 bases; J trimming: 5 bases; junction bases outside the gene matches: 8. The CDR3 DNA is TGCGCCAGCAGCTGGGGCCCGGGACAGGGGAACGAGCAGTACTTC. This translates into CASSWGPGQGNEQYF.

This clonotype was detected a few times. The chain joins TRBV4-2 to TRBJ2-3, with D possibly being TRBD2 (5 bases). Germline V CDR1 and CDR2: LGHNA, YNFKEQ. V lost 4 bases, J lost 4 bases, and 15 bases lay in between. This CDR3 contains 15 residues. CDR3 DNA sequence: TGTGCCAGCAGCCGAGAGGGTAGCAACTCAGATACGCAGTATTTT. Translation: CASSREGSNSDTQYF.

This clonotype was counted only a few times. V is TRBV15 and J is TRBJ2-6; D may be TRBD1 or TRBD2 (6 bases each). Germline CDR1 LNHNV, CDR2 YYDKDF (reference sequence). The germline V and J ends were trimmed by 0 bases and 2 bases, with 8 bases remaining between them. The CDR3 has 16 amino acids. The CDR3 coding sequence is TGTGCCACCAGCAGAGATAGGGGGGCTGGGGCCAACGTCCTGACTTTC. Protein product: CATSRDRGAGANVLTF.

The genes are TRBV2 and TRBJ2-5; D not certain. This CDR3 is built from 13 residues. V lost 2 bases, J lost 4 bases, and 8 bases lay in between. Per germline, CDR1 SNHLY and CDR2 FYNNEI. The CDR3 DNA follows: TGTGCCAGCAGTGAAATTGTCGGAGAGACCCAGTACTTC. Its protein is CASSEIVGETQYF. Full variable domain (missing parts from reference TRBV2 and TRBJ2-5): EPEVTQTPSHQVTQMGQEVILRCVPISNHLYFYWYRQILGQKVEFLVSFYNNEISEKSEIFDDQFSVERPDGSNFTLKIRSTKLEDSAMYFCASSEIVGETQYFGPGTRLLVL.

This clonotype was detected ten times or more. The V and J genes are TRBV12-3 or TRBV12-4 and TRBJ1-5; no clear D. This CDR3 region has 14 residues. Trimming took off 5 bases at V and 4 bases at J, with 12 bases between the two ends. CDR3 in DNA: TGTGCCAGCAGTCATAGGGATTTTAATCAGCCCCAGCATTTT. The encoded protein is CASSHRDFNQPQHF.

This clonotype was observed a few times. This chain connects TRBV4-1 to TRBJ2-3; D gene ambiguous. This CDR3 is built from 14 residues. Germline CDR1 is MGHRA and CDR2 is YSYEKL. V shed 1 base and J shed 1 base, with 6 bases lying between them. CDR3 region: CASSQASGTDTQYF. The CDR3 DNA follows: TGCGCCAGCAGCCAAGCCAGCGGCACAGATACGCAGTATTTT.

J is TRBJ1-2 and V is TRBV5-1, with 9 bases identical to TRBD1. This CDR3 contains 15 residues. CDR1 is SGHRS, CDR2 YFSETQ, per germline. Trimming at V came to 4 bases and at J to 12 bases, leaving 16 bases not matched to a gene. The CDR3 loop is CASSPETGTGKDHTF. DNA for the CDR3: TGCGCCAGCAGCCCCGAGACGGGGACAGGGAAGGATCACACCTTC.

This clonotype was detected ten times or more. The rearrangement joins TRBV6-2 or TRBV6-3 to TRBJ1-1; 8 bases line up with TRBD1. J was trimmed by 5 bases and V by 4 bases; bases with no gene match: 6. CDR1 is MNHEY and CDR2 is SVGEGT in the germline V gene. There are 14 residues in the CDR3. CDR3 coding DNA: TGTGCCAGCAGTTTCCTACAGGGGGGGACTGAAGCTTTCTTT. Its protein is CASSFLQGGTEAFF.

The table lists this clonotype with many counts. The CDR3 spells CASSLRAYSNTEAFF. The DNA of the CDR3 is TGTGCCAGCAGTTTAAGGGCCTACTCGAACACTGAAGCTTTCTTT. The chain carries TRBV6-5 and TRBJ1-1; no clear D. This CDR3 region has 15 residues. Germline assignment: CDR1 MNHEY and CDR2 SVGAGI. The V end lost 4 bases, the J end lost 1 base, and 13 bases lay between the germline ends.

This clonotype was seen more than once but under ten times. This chain joins TRBV9 and TRBJ2-7; TRBD1 matches at 10 bases. Per the germline V gene, CDR1 is SGDLS and CDR2 is YYNGEE. With 4 bases clipped from V and 5 bases from J, the junction kept 9 bases outside the gene matches. CDR3 size: 15 residues. The CDR3 is CASSLDRGLWNEQYF. CDR3 in DNA: TGTGCCAGCAGCCTCGACAGGGGGCTGTGGAACGAGCAGTACTTC. Looking up the rest from reference TRBV9 and TRBJ2-7 gives the full variable domain: DSGVTQTPKHLITATGQRVTLRCSPRSGDLSVYWYQQSLDQGLQFLIQYYNGEERAKGNILERFSAQQFPDLHSELNLSSLELGDSALYFCASSLDRGLWNEQYFGPGTRLTVT.

The chain joins TRBV2 to TRBJ2-3; the D is unclear. Trimming shortened V by 6 bases and J by 3 bases, and 7 bases separated the two germline ends. The CDR3 is 12 residues long. Germline V gene data show CDR1 as SNHLY and CDR2 as FYNNEI. The CDR3 DNA reads as TGTGCCAGCAGCGTCCGAACAGATACGCAGTATTTT. As protein: CASSVRTDTQYF. Full variable domain (rest looked up from reference TRBV2 and TRBJ2-3): EPEVTQTPSHQVTQMGQEVILRCVPISNHLYFYWYRQILGQKVEFLVSFYNNEISEKSEIFDDQFSVERPDGSNFTLKIRSTKLEDSAMYFCASSVRTDTQYFGPGTRLTVL.

In its sample, this clonotype was seen a few times. This chain connects TRBV10-3 to TRBJ1-6; 9 nucleotides agree with TRBD1. V trimming: 3 bases; J trimming: 10 bases; junction bases outside the gene matches: 4. Germline V gene data show CDR1 as ENHRY and CDR2 as SYGVKD. The CDR3 has 14 amino acids. CDR3 protein: CAISDGTGRSPLHF. CDR3 sequence (DNA): TGTGCCATCAGTGATGGGACAGGGCGATCACCCCTCCACTTT.

This clonotype was picked up a small number of times. V and J are TRBV10-3 and TRBJ2-1, with 10 bases identical to TRBD1. V was pared by 3 bases and J by 7 bases, with 12 bases of the junction left unmatched. The CDR3 has 17 residues. Germline lookup yields CDR1 ENHRY and CDR2 SYGVKD. The CDR3 bases are TGTGCCATCAGTGACCCGCCTGGACAGGGGGAAACTAATGAGCAGTTCTTC. As protein: CAISDPPGQGETNEQFF.

This chain uses TRBV14 with TRBJ2-3; no clear D gene. Trimming removed 0 bases at V and 8 bases at J, with 6 bases between. The germline gives CDR1 SGHDN, CDR2 FVKESK. The length of the CDR3 is 12 residues. The CDR3 here is CASSQDRSTQYF. As DNA, the CDR3 is TGTGCCAGCAGCCAAGATCGAAGTACGCAGTATTTT.

The rearrangement uses TRBV2 and TRBJ1-2; no clear D. Looked up from germline, CDR1 is SNHLY and CDR2 is FYNNEI. The CDR3 length is 13 residues. V was clipped by 3 bases and J by 4 bases, with 9 bases between them. CDR3 sequence (DNA): TGTGCCAGCAGTGACACAGTCTTCTATGGCTACACCTTC. Protein product: CASSDTVFYGYTF.

This clonotype was seen a handful of times. The chain links TRBV4-1 to TRBJ2-3; the match to TRBD2 covers 12 bases. CDR3 size: 17 residues. Germline V gene lookup returns CDR1 MGHRA and CDR2 YSYEKL. Unmatched junction bases numbered 7, after V lost 2 bases and J lost 4 bases. The CDR3 nucleotides read TGCGCCAGCAGCCAACGTAGGACTAGCGGGGCTTCAGATACGCAGTATTTT. Amino acid sequence: CASSQRRTSGASDTQYF.

This rearrangement joins TRBV28 to TRBJ2-7; no firm D call. The V end was cut by 6 bases, the J end by 12 bases, with 27 bases between. The V gene's germline CDR1 is MDHEN and CDR2 SYDVKM. The CDR3 has 15 amino acids. The CDR3 sequence is CASSKVDTGSGSPYF. The DNA of the CDR3 is TGTGCCAGCAGCAAGGTCGACACCGGGTCCGGCTCTCCGTACTTC.

This clonotype was seen ten or more times. The chain has TRBV7-9 and TRBJ2-7; tentatively, D is TRBD1 (5 bases). V was shortened by 4 bases and J by 5 bases, with 15 bases between the two germline ends. The CDR3 loop spans 14 amino acids. Germline lookup yields CDR1 SEHNR and CDR2 FQNEAQ (reference sequence). CDR3 nucleotides: TGTGCCAGCAGCTCCCACCAGGGTATAAACGAGCAGTACTTC. This encodes CASSSHQGINEQYF.

This clonotype was picked up many times. This chain links TRBV12-3 or TRBV12-4 with TRBJ2-3; weak D call: TRBD1 (5 bases). This CDR3 is 14 amino acids long. Trimming stripped 5 bases from V and 5 bases from J, with 14 bases between. The chain's CDR3 is CASSPRQNGDTQYF. In DNA form, the CDR3 reads TGTGCCAGCAGTCCCAGACAGAACGGAGATACGCAGTATTTT.

As regards this clonotype: Because the CDR3's place on the DNA is in doubt, the DNA is left out and the CDR3 is given as listed by TCRdb. The V and J genes are TRBV3-1 and TRBJ2-3; TRBD2 is the table's D call and was not checked against the DNA. The CDR3 region is 14 residues in length, termini included. In germline, CDR1 is LGHDT, CDR2 YNNKEL (reference sequence). The chain's CDR3 is CASSHGEAEIRSIF.

This clonotype showed up many times. V usage is TRBV3-1 and J usage is TRBJ2-1; D uncertain. Germline V gives CDR1 LGHDT, CDR2 YNNKEL (reference sequence). The CDR3 is 14 amino acids. V dropped 0 bases and J dropped 4 bases, with 7 bases sitting between them. The CDR3 DNA is TGTGCCAGCAGCCAAGACTCTGCATACAATGAGCAGTTCTTC. It is translated as CASSQDSAYNEQFF.

The count of this clonotype is one. The junction departs from germline at one end; a sequencing error may be responsible. This sequence joins TRBV29-1 and TRBJ1-4; D possibly corresponds to TRBD1 (6 bases). The CDR3 sequence is 14 residues long. Germline V gene lookup returns CDR1 SQVTM and CDR2 ANQGSEA. The CDR3 sequence: CSVEEAAGDENLFF. CDR3 DNA: TGCAGCGTCGAAGAAGCGGCAGGGGATGAAAATCTGTTTTTT.

This clonotype has ten or more counts. The chain joins TRBV20-1 to TRBJ2-3; D perhaps matches TRBD2 (5 bases). With 2 bases removed from V and 6 bases from J, the gap between germline ends came to 15 bases. Germline V gene data show CDR1 as DFQATT and CDR2 as SNEGSKA (reference sequence). CDR3 length: 14 residues. The CDR3 DNA sequence: TGCAGTGCTAGAAGGCTAGCCGGCCGGGATACGCAGTATTTT. It translates to CSARRLAGRDTQYF.

This clonotype was detected a few times. The chain couples TRBV12-3 or TRBV12-4 to TRBJ1-5; D is undetermined. The CDR3 extends over 15 amino acids. The V end was cut by 6 bases, the J end by 2 bases, with 14 bases between. CDR3 residues: CASSPSSTGNQPQHF. The CDR3 DNA follows: TGTGCCAGCAGCCCTTCATCTACGGGCAATCAGCCCCAGCATTTT.

The chain combines TRBV6-1 with TRBJ1-5, with 7 bases matching TRBD1. V trimming: 4 bases; J trimming: 1 base; junction bases outside the gene matches: 4. Looked up from germline, CDR1 is MNHNS and CDR2 is SASEGT. This CDR3 comprises 15 residues. CDR3 bases: TGTGCCAGCAGTGTTATACAGGGGAGCAATCAGCCCCAGCATTTT. Protein: CASSVIQGSNQPQHF.

In DNA, the CDR3 is TGTGCCAGCAACCCAGGGGACAGCTCTGGAAACACCATATATTTT. It translates to CASNPGDSSGNTIYF. This sequence joins TRBV12-3 or TRBV12-4 and TRBJ1-3; TRBD1 agrees at 7 bases. The CDR3 consists of 15 residues. The J segment lost 0 bases and the V segment lost 7 bases, leaving 6 bases of the junction unmatched.

This clonotype has only a few counts. V usage is TRBV6-5 and J usage is TRBJ1-4; D is unresolved. The V gene's germline CDR1 is MNHEY and CDR2 SVGAGI. This CDR3 is 14 amino acids long. V shed 0 bases and J shed 8 bases, with 10 bases lying between them. DNA for the CDR3: TGTGCCAGCAGTTACTCTCAGGAGGAGGAAAAACTGTTTTTT. It translates to CASSYSQEEEKLFF.

V is TRBV6-4 and J is TRBJ2-2; D is undetermined. Between the trimmed V and J ends, which lost 6 bases and 7 bases, there was a span of 12 bases. This CDR3 is 13 amino acids long. Germline CDR1 is MRHNA and CDR2 is SNTAGT. The CDR3 nucleotides are TGTGCCAGCAGCGATCCATATGGCGGGGAGCTGTTTTTT. This gives the protein CASSDPYGGELFF.

This sequence joins TRBV6-5 and TRBJ1-1; perhaps TRBD1 as D (5 bases). The CDR3 is made up of 15 amino acids. Per germline, CDR1 MNHEY and CDR2 SVGAGI. Trimming stripped 5 bases from V and 4 bases from J, with 17 bases between. The CDR3 loop is CASSAPWGEGTEAFF. As DNA, the CDR3 is TGTGCCAGCAGTGCCCCATGGGGCGAGGGCACTGAAGCTTTCTTT.